Listed below are T cell receptor beta chains from one sample, sequenced in a study of CD8 T cells in ankylosing spondylitis. TCRdb passed the 5' RACE reads through MiXCR, listing each CDR3 protein once. Among over 700,000 distinct CDR3 sequences listed, around 17% were seen once. Sequences were obtained from blood, either unsorted or a sorted T cell fraction (not recorded which). These receptor sequences come from a male donor with ankylosing spondylitis. Both conserved end residues are part of each CDR3. The D gene is left open where the match is weak. The size of a clone is reported for some rows only, either as once, few or many, or as a class for expanded clones.

clone_size j_call d_call v_call cdr3_aa cdr3_nt
NA TRBJ1-1 NA TRBV10-3 CAISEYGEETEAFF TGTGCCATCAGTGAGTACGGGGAGGAGACTGAAGCTTTCTTT
NA TRBJ1-1 NA TRBV7-3 CASSPGPPGVTEAFF TGTGCCAGCAGCCCGGGACCGCCGGGAGTAACTGAAGCTTTCTTT
few TRBJ1-6 TRBD1 TRBV20-1 CSAGGDREQSPLHF TGCAGTGCTGGGGGGGACAGGGAACAATCACCCCTCCACTTT
NA TRBJ2-7 NA TRBV2 CANPGSPGPLYEQYF TGTGCCAACCCGGGTTCCCCGGGCCCCCTATACGAGCAGTACTTC
few TRBJ2-5 NA TRBV9 CASSVDRFGETQYF TGTGCCAGCAGCGTCGACAGGTTCGGCGAGACCCAGTACTTC
NA TRBJ2-6 TRBD1 TRBV12-3/TRBV12-4 CASSFYRQGLTF TGTGCCAGCAGTTTCTATAGACAGGGACTGACTTTC
NA TRBJ2-1 NA TRBV20-1 CSAGRTNYNEQFF TGCAGTGCCGGAAGGACTAACTACAATGAGCAGTTCTTC
few TRBJ2-3 TRBD2 TRBV11-2 CASSLVAGEPDTQYF TGTGCCAGCAGCTTAGTAGCGGGGGAGCCGGATACGCAGTATTTT
NA TRBJ2-7 TRBD1 TRBV4-1 CASSQEGTGGFDREQYF TGCGCCAGCAGCCAAGAGGGGACAGGGGGGTTTGATCGGGAGCAGTACTTC
NA TRBJ1-5 NA TRBV5-1 CASSLGRPGQPQHF TGCGCCAGCAGCTTGGGGCGGCCAGGCCAGCCCCAGCATTTT
NA TRBJ2-1 NA TRBV12-3/TRBV12-4 CASSLGLGYVEQFF TGTGCCAGCAGTTTGGGGCTGGGATATGTTGAGCAGTTCTTC
few TRBJ2-7 NA TRBV20-1 CSARPGTSYEQYF TGCAGTGCTAGACCCGGGACTTCCTACGAGCAGTACTTC
few TRBJ1-5 NA TRBV5-5 CASSREFSNQPQHF TGTGCCAGCAGCAGAGAGTTTAGCAATCAGCCCCAGCATTTT
NA TRBJ2-2 NA TRBV6-6 CASRAWEFGELFF TGTGCCAGCAGAGCCTGGGAATTTGGGGAGCTGTTTTTT
NA TRBJ2-1 TRBD2 TRBV29-1 CSVGTTMLQFF TGCAGCGTCGGGACTACCATGTTGCAGTTCTTC
NA TRBJ2-1 NA TRBV5-1 CASSFLGSEQFF TGCGCCAGCAGCTTCCTAGGAAGCGAGCAGTTCTTC
few TRBJ2-5 NA TRBV7-9 CASSSAREPIEETQYF TGTGCCAGCAGCTCCGCCCGGGAGCCTATAGAAGAGACCCAGTACTTC
NA TRBJ1-1 NA TRBV12-3/TRBV12-4 CASSPVGRVWNTEAFF TGTGCCAGCAGTCCAGTGGGCAGGGTATGGAACACTGAAGCTTTCTTT